This TCR beta chain was captured in a study of beta chain features in type 1 diabetes. As for the study in general: Examined across all samples were over 85 million sorted cells.

CDR1 and CDR2 (germline): KGHSH, LQKENI. The CDR3 contains 20 residues. Trimming removed 3 bases from V and 0 bases from J, with 21 bases in between. Investigators reverse transcribed all isolated RNA, so they sequenced expressed TCRB transcripts. Profiled with immunoSEQ multiplex PCR; TCRdb holds only in-frame clones, not every one. Among about 370,000 clones listed, 9.6% were seen once. This clone was recorded a few times. Its target is not known. Study-wide results and limits: Moderate but significant shortening of TCRB CDR3s was recorded in all four CD4+ subsets from Type 1 diabetes patients. Type 1 diabetes patients had VDJ junctions that carried fewer insertions and more deletions.

This sequence originates from a young man with type 1 diabetes. The V gene is TRBV18, the J gene TRBJ2-6; maybe TRBD2 (6 bases). Sequences were obtained from central memory CD4+ T cells from blood. CDR3 protein: CASSPSSNLALSSGANVLTF. The CDR3 DNA follows: TGTGCCAGCTCACCCTCCTCGAATCTAGCGTTAAGCTCTGGGGCCAACGTCCTGACTTTC.